Listed here is a single TCR beta chain. Assay: immunoSEQ multiplex PCR; the TCRdb copy retains only in-frame clones and omits some. The repertoire consists of under 350,000 clones, with 90% occurring once and the leading ten covering around 2.6%. The V and J ends lost 5 bases and 6 bases respectively, with 7 bases between them. Germline CDR1 reads MNHEY; CDR2 reads SVGAGI. The CDR3 is 12 residues long. Those who participated ranged in age from about 18 to 89 years and resided in 24 US areas. Categorization into cohorts depended on clinical history that participants reported. The sample originates from a study of blood T cell repertoires in COVID-19. Study overall: In each case, the material was cDNA or gDNA derived from T cells, B-cell-depleted T cells, or PBMCs.

This receptor was identified in a man aged 55 to 70 who had recovered from COVID-19. The sequencing sample was made of PBMCs or T cells enriched from blood (not recorded which). The chain links TRBV6-5 to TRBJ2-2; D is uncertain. CDR3 DNA sequence: TGTGCCAGCAGTCCCCGAGCCGGGGAGCTGTTTTTT. Translation: CASSPRAGELFF.